This TCR beta chain was captured in a study of control samples from healthy donors and cancer patients. The count of this clone is one. Profiled with immunoSEQ multiplex PCR; TCRdb holds only in-frame clones, not every one. The sample yields over 75,000 clones, 91% seen once. This CDR3 region has 19 residues. Germline CDR1 LGHNT, CDR2 FRNRAP. Trimming removed 0 bases from V and 0 bases from J, with 18 bases in between. Material for sequencing was blood. The clonotype was recovered from a man between 25 and 39 years old in good health. The J gene is TRBJ1-5, the V gene TRBV12-5; D might be TRBD1 (5 bases). CDR3 nucleotides: TGTGCTAGTGGTTTGGTACAAGTGAGGGGATGGGATAGCAATCAGCCCCAGCATTTT. This gives the protein CASGLVQVRGWDSNQPQHF.